This T cell receptor (beta chain) was retrieved from a study of CD8 T cells in ankylosing spondylitis. Broader study findings: Earlier authors reported some of these motif variants in reactive arthritis synovial fluid and blood.

For TCR beta, libraries came from quantitative 5'-RACE with molecular barcodes. TCRdb redid the calling of the 5' RACE reads with MiXCR, one entry per CDR3 protein. The sample carries a few hundred thousand distinct CDR3 sequences, roughly 12% recorded once. This CDR3 has 14 amino acids. V was cut by 5 bases and J by 4 bases, with 12 bases left in between. The V gene's germline CDR1 is SEHNR and CDR2 FQNEAQ (reference sequence). There are many counts of this clonotype. Its antigen remains unidentified. The J gene is TRBJ1-3, the V gene TRBV7-9; no clear D. The origin of this receptor is a female donor with ankylosing spondylitis or in good health (not recorded which). The sequenced sample consisted of blood, either unsorted or a sorted T cell fraction (not recorded which). The CDR3 loop reads CASSLLKSGNTIYF. In DNA form, the CDR3 reads TGTGCCAGCAGCCTCCTAAAATCAGGAAACACCATATATTTT.